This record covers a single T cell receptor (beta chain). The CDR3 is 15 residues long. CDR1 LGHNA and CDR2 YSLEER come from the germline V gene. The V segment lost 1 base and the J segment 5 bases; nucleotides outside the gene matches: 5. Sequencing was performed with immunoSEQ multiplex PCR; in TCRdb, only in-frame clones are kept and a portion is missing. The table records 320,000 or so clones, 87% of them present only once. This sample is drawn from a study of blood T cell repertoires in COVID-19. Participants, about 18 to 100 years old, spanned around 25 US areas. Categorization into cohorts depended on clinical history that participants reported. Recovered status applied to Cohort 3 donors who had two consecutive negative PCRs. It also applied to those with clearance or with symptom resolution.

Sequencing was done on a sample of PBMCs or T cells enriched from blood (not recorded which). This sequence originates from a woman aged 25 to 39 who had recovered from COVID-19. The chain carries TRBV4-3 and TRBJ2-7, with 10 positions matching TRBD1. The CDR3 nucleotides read TGCGCCAGCAGCCAAGGACCGGGACAGGGGAACGAGCAGTACTTC. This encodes CASSQGPGQGNEQYF.